This passage covers 22 T cell receptor beta chains from one sample sequenced in a study of T-cell reconstitution after alpha-beta-depleted transplantation in children. A TCRbeta library incorporating unique molecular identifiers was prepared. TCRdb reprocessed the PCR reads with MiXCR, giving one entry per CDR3 protein. The sample consists of roughly 400,000 distinct CDR3 sequences, over 40% of them appearing once. The specimen was PBMCs, collected before TCRalphabeta/CD19-depleted stem cell transplant. Source of these receptors: a girl aged 2 to 10 with aplastic anemia, due to receive a stem cell transplant.

This chain links TRBV6-2 or TRBV6-3 with TRBJ2-3; the match to TRBD2 covers 9 bases. The CDR3 sequence is 20 residues long. Germline V gene data show CDR1 as MNHEY and CDR2 as SVGEGT. V lost 5 bases to trimming and J lost 0 bases; unmatched junction nucleotides: 18. In nucleotides, the CDR3 is TGTGCCAGCAGTCGGAGGCTAGCGGGGCCTAGGAGGGCTAGCACAGATACGCAGTATTTT. It translates to CASSRRLAGPRRASTDTQYF.

This clonotype was seen ten or more times. The V call is TRBV5-1, the J call TRBJ2-3; 8 bases match TRBD2. The V gene's germline CDR1 is SGHRS and CDR2 YFSETQ. The junction had 5 bases not matched to a gene; V was cut back by 4 bases and J by 4 bases. This CDR3 spans 14 amino acids. The CDR3 DNA reads TGCGCCAGCAGCCCCGGGAGGGGCGCAGATACGCAGTATTTT. It yields the protein CASSPGRGADTQYF.

V usage is TRBV6-5 and J usage is TRBJ1-3; the D is unclear. This CDR3 has 15 amino acids. Trimming took 2 bases from V and 0 from J, leaving 8 bases between them. Looked up from germline, CDR1 is MNHEY and CDR2 is SVGAGI. The CDR3 reads CASSYSIDSGNTIYF. CDR3 DNA sequence: TGTGCCAGCAGTTACAGCATCGACTCTGGAAACACCATATATTTT.

Points on this clonotype: This may be a read error, as it is one base from a much larger clone. The chain uses TRBV7-9 and TRBJ1-3; D remains unclear. The germline V gene has CDR1 SEHNR and CDR2 FQNEAQ (reference sequence). Trimming left V 4 bases short and J 4 bases short, with 14 bases between. This CDR3 region has 15 residues. The CDR3 DNA sequence: TGTGCCAGCAGCTGCATAGAAGCCGCCGGAAACACCATATATTTT. This translates into CASSCIEAAGNTIYF.

J is TRBJ2-3 and V is TRBV4-2, with 8 nucleotides matching TRBD2. Germline V gene lookup returns CDR1 LGHNA and CDR2 YNFKEQ. The V segment lost 4 bases and the J segment 6 bases; nucleotides outside the gene matches: 9. The CDR3 covers 15 residues. CDR3 region: CASSLASGSGDTQYF. The DNA for the CDR3 is TGTGCCAGCAGCCTCGCAAGCGGGAGCGGCGATACGCAGTATTTT.

This clonotype was found a few times. V is TRBV20-1 and J is TRBJ2-7; D is unclear. Germline loops: CDR1 DFQATT, CDR2 SNEGSKA (reference sequence). Trimming removed 4 bases from V and 3 bases from J, with 13 bases in between. This CDR3 is built from 13 residues. The CDR3 sequence is CSANLDSRYEQYF. In DNA form, the CDR3 reads TGCAGTGCTAATCTCGATAGCCGCTACGAGCAGTACTTC.

V and J are TRBV10-1 and TRBJ2-5, with 8 bases fitting TRBD2. The germline gives CDR1 WNHNN, CDR2 SYGVQD (reference sequence). The CDR3 has 18 residues. V trimming: 6 bases; J trimming: 1 base; junction bases outside the gene matches: 16. The CDR3 sequence is CASRLLRGGQRSQETQYF. For the CDR3, the DNA is TGCGCCAGCAGGCTTCTCCGGGGGGGGCAACGATCCCAAGAGACCCAGTACTTC.

The V and J genes are TRBV27 and TRBJ2-2; 7 bases fit TRBD2. This CDR3 comprises 16 residues. Germline V gives CDR1 MNHEY, CDR2 SMNVEV (reference sequence). The junction had 11 bases not matched to a gene; V was cut back by 10 bases and J by 0 bases. In DNA form, the CDR3 reads TGTGCCACGAAATATAGCGGGCAAGCGAACACCGGGGAGCTGTTTTTT. It is translated as CATKYSGQANTGELFF.

J is TRBJ2-5 and V is TRBV20-1, with a weak D call TRBD2 (6 bases). Trimming stripped 6 bases from V and 5 bases from J, with 13 bases between. Germline values: CDR1 DFQATT, CDR2 SNEGSKA (reference sequence). The CDR3 has 12 amino acids. The CDR3 sequence is CSARWREETQYF. The CDR3 DNA is TGCAGTGCGCGGTGGAGGGAGGAGACCCAGTACTTC.

The chain couples TRBV20-1 to TRBJ2-1; 16 nucleotides line up with TRBD2. Germline values: CDR1 DFQATT, CDR2 SNEGSKA (reference sequence). The CDR3 totals 14 residues. Trimming cost V 5 bases and J 9 bases; bases outside gene matches: 4. The chain's CDR3 is CSAGTSGRASEQFF. DNA for the CDR3: TGCAGTGCTGGGACTAGCGGGAGGGCCAGTGAGCAGTTCTTC.

J is TRBJ1-5 and V is TRBV11-1; no definite D call. There are 14 residues in the CDR3. Trimming left V 6 bases short and J 0 bases short, with 9 bases between. Germline CDR1 is SGHAT and CDR2 is FQDESV (reference sequence). The CDR3 region is CASSPGASNQPQHF. The DNA of the CDR3 is TGTGCCAGCAGTCCGGGCGCTAGCAATCAGCCCCAGCATTTT.

The rearrangement joins TRBV20-1 to TRBJ1-1; a possible D gene is TRBD1 (6 bases). Germline V CDR1 and CDR2: DFQATT, SNEGSKA (reference sequence). The germline V and J ends were trimmed by 6 bases and 10 bases, with 18 bases remaining between them. This CDR3 region has 12 residues. Here the CDR3 reads CSAKQGMGRAFF. CDR3 nucleotide sequence: TGCAGTGCAAAACAGGGAATGGGGCGAGCTTTCTTT.

This clonotype showed up just a few times. The chain combines TRBV6-6 with TRBJ2-1; TRBD2 might be the D (6 bases). V lost 8 bases, J lost 7 bases, and 12 bases lay in between. Germline CDR1 and CDR2: MNHNY and SVGAGI (reference sequence). This CDR3 contains 12 residues. CDR3 coding DNA: TGTGCCAGCTCGGGTGGGGGGAATGAGCAGTTCTTC. Translated: CASSGGGNEQFF.

This clonotype came up a few times. The chain is built from TRBV6-2 or TRBV6-3 and TRBJ2-5, with D hard to call. Germline-derived CDR1 and CDR2 are MNHEY and SVGEGT. CDR3 length: 14 amino acids. V was clipped by 7 bases and J by 4 bases, with 16 bases between them. The CDR3 here is CASTWTDPGETQYF. The CDR3 DNA reads as TGTGCCAGCACATGGACCGACCCCGGAGAGACCCAGTACTTC.

A few counts support this clonotype. The CDR3 DNA is TGCGCCAGCAGCTCCATGACCCGAACCTACGAGCAGTACTTC. It translates to CASSSMTRTYEQYF. The V gene is TRBV5-1, the J gene TRBJ2-7; D is unclear. Trimming shortened V by 3 bases and J by 2 bases, and 12 bases separated the two germline ends. The V gene's germline CDR1 is SGHRS and CDR2 YFSETQ. The CDR3 sequence is 14 residues long.

V and J are TRBV4-1 and TRBJ2-7, with D tentatively TRBD1 or TRBD2 (5 bases each). V was trimmed by 8 bases and J by 2 bases, leaving 16 bases between them. CDR1 and CDR2 (germline): MGHRA, YSYEKL. This CDR3 has 14 residues. Here the CDR3 DNA reads TGCGCCAGCTCCCAAGGGGACCCTCCCTACGAGCAGTACTTC. It is translated as CASSQGDPPYEQYF.

This chain joins TRBV30 and TRBJ2-2, with D perhaps TRBD2 (5 bases). Between the trimmed V and J ends, which lost 5 bases and 4 bases, there was a span of 11 bases. CDR3 length: 13 residues. Germline assignment: CDR1 GTSNPN and CDR2 SVGIG (reference sequence). The CDR3 DNA reads as TGTGCCTGGGCACGGGGAAGCACCGGGGAGCTGTTTTTT. It is translated as CAWARGSTGELFF. The complete variable domain, with remaining parts taken from reference TRBV30 and TRBJ2-2, reads SQTIHQWPATLVQPVGSPLSLECTVEGTSNPNLYWYRQAAGRGLQLLFYSVGIGQISSEVPQNLSASRPQDRQFILSSKKLLLSDSGFYLCAWARGSTGELFFGEGSRLTVL.

The J gene is TRBJ2-7, the V gene TRBV6-6; D unresolved. The CDR3 covers 12 residues. V was shortened by 0 bases and J by 5 bases, with 5 bases between the two germline ends. Germline V lookup: CDR1 MNHNY, CDR2 SVGAGI (reference sequence). Written as DNA, the CDR3 is TGTGCCAGCAGTTACTCTGGGGACGAGCAGTACTTC. Translating gives CASSYSGDEQYF.

The chain combines TRBV11-2 with TRBJ1-3; no reliable D call. Germline CDR1 reads SGHAT; CDR2 reads FQNNGV. V lost 4 bases to trimming and J lost 2 bases, with 30 bases between them. This CDR3 region has 21 residues. CDR3 DNA sequence: TGTGCCAGCAGCTCTAGTCCTCGGGCCCGACAATCCCGGAACACTGGAAACACCATATATTTT. Translating it yields CASSSSPRARQSRNTGNTIYF.

This chain links TRBV6-1 with TRBJ2-7, with 9 bases fitting TRBD1. The CDR3 is 13 amino acids. Germline loops: CDR1 MNHNS, CDR2 SASEGT. V lost 10 bases, J lost 3 bases, and 7 bases stayed unmatched. Here the CDR3 reads CATTDRGFYEQYF. Here the CDR3 DNA reads TGTGCCACCACGGACAGGGGATTCTACGAGCAGTACTTC.

The CDR3 DNA sequence: TGTGCCTGGAGTGTAGGAGCGGGATTCAACAATGAGCAGTTCTTC. Translated, it gives CAWSVGAGFNNEQFF. V and J are TRBV30 and TRBJ2-1, with TRBD2 matching 7 bases. Trimming cost V 0 bases and J 5 bases; bases outside gene matches: 7. Germline loops: CDR1 GTSNPN, CDR2 SVGIG (reference sequence). The CDR3 contains 15 residues.

The chain recombines TRBV10-3 with TRBJ2-7, with 7 bases aligning to TRBD1. The length of the CDR3 is 14 residues. The J segment lost 6 bases and the V segment lost 7 bases, leaving 12 bases of the junction unmatched. Germline assignment: CDR1 ENHRY and CDR2 SYGVKD. The CDR3 loop reads CAINPTGSPIEQYF. CDR3 nucleotides: TGTGCCATCAACCCGACAGGGTCTCCGATCGAGCAGTACTTC.